This T cell receptor beta chain was observed in a study of blood T cells in healthy people across ages. The authors ran a second PCR of about 6 to 11 cycles using a sample-barcoded 5' primer and a J-beta primer mix. TCRdb re-called the 5' RACE reads with MiXCR, one entry per CDR3 protein. The sample shows 1.5 million to 2 million distinct CDR3 sequences, 49% of them seen only once. CDR3 length equals 18 residues. CDR1 LNHDA and CDR2 SQIVND come from the germline V gene (reference sequence). With V trimmed by 8 bases and J by 6 bases, 19 bases remained unmatched. This clonotype was obtained from a woman aged 40 to 49 in good health. Specimen: blood. The chain couples TRBV19 to TRBJ1-2; TRBD1 agrees at 12 bases. In DNA form, the CDR3 reads TGTGCCAGTCGATTCCCGGGACAGGGGGCCTTCGGGGCTAATGGCTACACCTTC. It codes for CASRFPGQGAFGANGYTF.